A single sample gave rise to the 12 T cell receptor beta chains below, sequenced in a study of patients and donors after allogeneic stem cell transplantation. TCRdb re-analysed the RT-PCR reads in MiXCR, keeping a single row per CDR3 protein. The sample records fewer than 12,000 distinct CDR3 sequences, approximately 22% being singletons. The sequencing sample was made of blood, either unsorted or a sorted T cell fraction (not recorded which). These TCRs come from a human donor who was either an allogeneic HSCT recipient or a stem cell or donor lymphocyte infusion donor (not recorded which). It is not recorded whose cells these are; they may come from a transplant donor.

This clonotype was recorded at least ten times. The chain has TRBV20-1 and TRBJ1-1; 8 positions match TRBD1. Germline CDR1 and CDR2: DFQATT and SNEGSKA (reference sequence). The V segment lost 5 bases and the J segment 6 bases; nucleotides outside the gene matches: 8. The CDR3 has 13 amino acids. The CDR3 DNA follows: TGCAGTGCTTTGGACAGGGTGGATGCTGAAGCTTTCTTT. Protein: CSALDRVDAEAFF.

The table lists this clonotype with many counts. The chain is built from TRBV12-3 or TRBV12-4 and TRBJ2-3, with 10 bases aligning to TRBD2. The ends lost 5 bases at V and 6 bases at J; junction bases unmatched: 8. CDR3 length: 15 amino acids. The CDR3 nucleotides read TGTGCCAGCAGTGCCTTTAGCGGGGGGTCGGATACGCAGTATTTT. This codes for CASSAFSGGSDTQYF.

The chain employs TRBV11-3 and TRBJ1-3, with no clear D. CDR1 and CDR2 (germline): SGHNT, YENEEA. The CDR3 runs to 14 residues. Trimming left V 1 base short and J 2 bases short, with 6 bases between. The DNA for the CDR3 is TGTGCCAGCAGCTTAGCAGTGGCTGGAAACACCATATATTTT. Its translation: CASSLAVAGNTIYF.

Many counts were recorded for this clonotype. This sequence joins TRBV20-1 and TRBJ2-3, with 13 nucleotides matching TRBD2. Germline V CDR1 and CDR2: DFQATT, SNEGSKA (reference sequence). V was pared by 6 bases and J by 2 bases, with 2 bases of the junction left unmatched. The CDR3 loop spans 14 amino acids. The CDR3 reads CSATSGGYTDTQYF. The DNA of the CDR3 is TGCAGTGCGACTAGCGGGGGGTACACAGATACGCAGTATTTT.

This clonotype was observed a handful of times. This chain joins TRBV7-9 and TRBJ1-5; D is unresolved. The CDR3 extends over 12 amino acids. V lost 1 base to trimming and J lost 8 bases, with 6 bases between them. The V gene's germline CDR1 is SEHNR and CDR2 FQNEAQ (reference sequence). CDR3 in DNA: TGTGCCAGCAGCTTAGGAGGAGAGCCCCAGCATTTT. Its translation is CASSLGGEPQHF.

J is TRBJ2-5 and V is TRBV7-8; tentatively, D is TRBD1 (6 bases). This CDR3 comprises 15 residues. Trimming left V 4 bases short and J 2 bases short, with 14 bases between. Per the germline V gene, CDR1 is SGHVS and CDR2 is FQNEAQ. Here the CDR3 reads CASSSNPGAQETQYF. CDR3 DNA: TGTGCCAGCAGCTCTAACCCAGGGGCACAAGAGACCCAGTACTTC.

Only a few counts were recorded for this clonotype. This chain uses TRBV25-1 with TRBJ1-1; D unclear. CDR3 length: 12 amino acids. Germline values: CDR1 MGHDK, CDR2 SYGVNS. With 2 bases removed from V and 11 bases from J, the gap between germline ends came to 12 bases. The CDR3 DNA follows: TGTGCCAGCAGTGAAGGCCCCCGCCGGGCTTTCTTT. Amino acids: CASSEGPRRAFF.

The V call is TRBV25-1, the J call TRBJ2-1; 13 bases match TRBD2. The CDR3 covers 16 residues. CDR1 and CDR2 (germline): MGHDK, SYGVNS. J lost 6 bases, V lost 2 bases, and 4 bases had no gene match. CDR3 protein: CASSEAGLAGSNEQFF. Here the CDR3 DNA reads TGTGCCAGCAGTGAAGCGGGACTAGCGGGGAGCAATGAGCAGTTCTTC.

Relative to its sample, this clonotype is medium-sized (0.01 to 0.1%). The chain's CDR3 is CASSHPGTYVNTEAFF. CDR3 nucleotide sequence: TGTGCCAGCAGCCACCCCGGGACATACGTGAACACTGAAGCTTTCTTT. The chain carries TRBV14 and TRBJ1-1; D may be TRBD1 (6 bases). With 3 bases removed from V and 0 bases from J, the gap between germline ends came to 14 bases. The germline CDR1 and CDR2 sequences are SGHDN and FVKESK. The CDR3 spans 16 residues.

This clonotype has a handful of counts. The chain recombines TRBV2 with TRBJ2-1; D is ambiguous. V lost 4 bases and J 3 bases, leaving 16 bases between the germline ends. This CDR3 spans 16 amino acids. Germline CDR1 SNHLY, CDR2 FYNNEI. CDR3 sequence (DNA): TGTGCCAGCAGTGGGGTCGCGGCCGATCACTACAATGAGCAGTTCTTC. Translation: CASSGVAADHYNEQFF.

The rearrangement uses TRBV7-2 and TRBJ1-2; D remains unclear. Germline V gene data show CDR1 as SGHTA and CDR2 as FQGNSA. V lost 1 base, J lost 4 bases, and 13 bases lay in between. The CDR3 totals 15 residues. The CDR3 DNA sequence: TGTGCCAGCAGCTTAGGATTAAGGCTCGCCTATGGCTACACCTTC. It encodes CASSLGLRLAYGYTF.

This clonotype came up a few times. J is TRBJ2-5 and V is TRBV6-5; 7 nucleotides agree with TRBD2. The V gene's germline CDR1 is MNHEY and CDR2 SVGAGI. The CDR3 consists of 16 residues. Unmatched junction bases numbered 9, after V lost 0 bases and J lost 5 bases. The CDR3 nucleotides read TGTGCCAGCAGTTACTCGACTAGCCCTAACAGGGAGACCCAGTACTTC. Its translation: CASSYSTSPNRETQYF.